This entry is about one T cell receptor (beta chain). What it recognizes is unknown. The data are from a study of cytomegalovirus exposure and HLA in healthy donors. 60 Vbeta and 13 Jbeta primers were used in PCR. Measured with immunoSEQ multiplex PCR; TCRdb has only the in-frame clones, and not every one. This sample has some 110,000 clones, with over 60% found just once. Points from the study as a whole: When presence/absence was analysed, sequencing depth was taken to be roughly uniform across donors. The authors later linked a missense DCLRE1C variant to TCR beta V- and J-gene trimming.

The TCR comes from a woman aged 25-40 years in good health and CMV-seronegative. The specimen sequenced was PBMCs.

CDR3 loop: CASSRAPYEQYF. CDR3 nucleotides: TGCGCCAGCAGCCGCGCCCCCTACGAGCAGTACTTC. The chain employs TRBV5-1 and TRBJ2-7; no definite D call. The CDR3 spans 12 residues. Germline V gives CDR1 SGHRS, CDR2 YFSETQ. The ends were cut back, 4 bases at V and 2 bases at J, with 7 bases in the middle.